The 26 T cell receptor beta chains in this list originate from one sample, sequenced in a study of blood T cell repertoires in COVID-19. The assay was immunoSEQ multiplex PCR, and TCRdb's table has in-frame clones only and misses some. The sample gives 190,000 or so clones, 86% of which show up once; roughly 2.9% is in the top ten. Sequenced sample: peripheral blood. Receptors were obtained from a young woman with active or convalescent COVID-19.

The chain employs TRBV11-2 and TRBJ2-1, with D possibly TRBD2 on 7 matching bases. The CDR3 runs 15 residues. Germline V gene lookup returns CDR1 SGHAT and CDR2 FQNNGV. V lost 4 bases and J lost 7, with 17 bases in between. This CDR3 reads CASSSLAGRGNEQFF. The CDR3 DNA reads as TGTGCCAGCAGCTCTTTAGCGGGTAGGGGGAATGAGCAGTTCTTC.

This clone is a singleton in its sample. The V gene is TRBV6-5, the J gene TRBJ1-5; perhaps TRBD1 as D (5 bases). V dropped 6 bases and J dropped 6 bases, with 18 bases sitting between them. Germline CDR1 reads MNHEY; CDR2 reads SVGAGI. The CDR3 spans 15 residues. The CDR3 region has the DNA TGTGCCAGCAGCCCACAGCAGGGCGGGGCTCAGCCCCAGCATTTT. This codes for CASSPQQGGAQPQHF.

The chain couples TRBV7-9 to TRBJ2-5; 8 positions agree with TRBD1. The CDR3 runs to 14 residues. The germline V gene encodes CDR1 SEHNR and CDR2 FQNEAQ (reference sequence). Trimming cost V 5 bases and J 4 bases; bases outside gene matches: 6. Here the CDR3 DNA reads TGTGCCAGCAGCCAAGCAGGGGGCGGAGAGACCCAGTACTTC. This sequence encodes CASSQAGGGETQYF.

Notes on this clone: Mismatch with germline at one junction end may stem from a read error. The genes are TRBV7-7 and TRBJ2-5; possible D gene TRBD2, 6 bases. The CDR3 totals 15 residues. Germline values: CDR1 SSHAT, CDR2 FNYEAQ (reference sequence). CDR3 coding DNA: TGTGCTAGCACGTTGGGCTCTAGCGATTTTGAGACCCAGTACTTC. Amino acids: CASTLGSSDFETQYF.

The chain has TRBV7-9 and TRBJ1-2; no reliable D call. The CDR3 is made up of 14 amino acids. Germline CDR1 reads SEHNR; CDR2 reads FQNEAQ (reference sequence). V was pared by 1 base and J by 4 bases, with 10 bases between. The CDR3 coding sequence is TGTGCCAGCAGCTTAGACACGCAAATCTATGGCTACACCTTC. Translating it yields CASSLDTQIYGYTF.

The chain has TRBV2 and TRBJ2-7; TRBD1 aligns across 7 bases. CDR1 is SNHLY and CDR2 is FYNNEI in the germline V gene. With V trimmed by 6 bases and J by 5 bases, 7 bases remained unmatched. CDR3 length: 13 amino acids. DNA of the CDR3: TGTGCCAGCAGCGGCGACAGGGCCCACGAGCAGTACTTC. Protein sequence: CASSGDRAHEQYF.

V gene TRBV5-1 combines with J gene TRBJ2-3; TRBD2 matches at 12 bases. Germline CDR1 reads SGHRS; CDR2 reads YFSETQ. This CDR3 is 16 amino acids long. The trim removed 5 bases at V and 0 bases at J, leaving 4 bases unmatched. The CDR3 nucleotides are TGCGCCAGCAGTGCTAGCGGGAGGGGTAGCACAGATACGCAGTATTTT. It encodes CASSASGRGSTDTQYF.

With respect to this clone: Compared with germline, one end of the junction differs, possibly owing to a read error. This chain connects TRBV7-7 to TRBJ1-3, with a tentative D call TRBD1 (5 bases). The CDR3 is made up of 14 amino acids. The germline gives CDR1 SSHAT, CDR2 FNYEAQ (reference sequence). CDR3 sequence reads: CASSLLQDGNTIYF. The CDR3 DNA follows: TGTGCTAGCAGCTTACTACAGGATGGAAACACCATATATTTT.

The chain is built from TRBV5-6 and TRBJ1-2; perhaps TRBD1 as D (6 bases). The CDR3 spans 14 residues. Per the germline V gene, CDR1 is SGHDT and CDR2 is YYEEEE. Trimming removed 0 bases at V and 4 bases at J, with 10 bases between. CDR3 sequence (DNA): TGTGCCAGCAGCTTGGCTGGGGGCGTCTATGGCTACACCTTC. This sequence encodes CASSLAGGVYGYTF.

With respect to this clone: An end of the junction differs from the germline gene, which may be a read error. CDR3 bases: TGTGCCAGCAGCCAAGACATGGGACAGGGGAACGCTGAAGCTTTCTTT. This gives the protein CASSQDMGQGNAEAFF. The chain has TRBV14 and TRBJ1-1; TRBD1 agrees at 10 bases. Germline CDR1 and CDR2: SGHDN and FVKESK. This CDR3 has 16 amino acids.

J is TRBJ1-6 and V is TRBV30; tentatively, D is TRBD1 (6 bases). Between the trimmed V and J ends, which lost 3 bases and 9 bases, there was a span of 15 bases. This CDR3 spans 14 amino acids. Germline values: CDR1 GTSNPN, CDR2 SVGIG (reference sequence). The CDR3 DNA reads TGTGCCTGGAGGGGGGGGACAAGACTTTCACCCCTCCACTTT. Translation: CAWRGGTRLSPLHF.

The rearrangement joins TRBV30 to TRBJ2-5, with 15 bases lining up with TRBD2. V trimming: 7 bases; J trimming: 4 bases; junction bases outside the gene matches: 7. Looked up from germline, CDR1 is GTSNPN and CDR2 is SVGIG (reference sequence). This CDR3 has 15 residues. The chain's CDR3 is CAYRTSGGARETQYF. DNA of the CDR3: TGTGCCTACCGGACTAGCGGGGGGGCCCGAGAGACCCAGTACTTC.

The V and J genes are TRBV10-1 and TRBJ2-7, with D maybe TRBD1 (5 bases). Germline values: CDR1 WNHNN, CDR2 SYGVQD (reference sequence). The CDR3 spans 17 residues. Between the trimmed V and J ends, which lost 6 bases and 2 bases, there was a span of 23 bases. CDR3 bases: TGCGCCAGCAGCGCCAGAGCTTTAGGGGCCAATGCCTACGAGCAGTACTTC. Protein product: CASSARALGANAYEQYF.

The chain carries TRBV7-2 and TRBJ2-7, with 7 bases matching TRBD1. After removal of 5 bases from V and 5 bases from J, the junction contained 6 bases not matched to a gene. In germline, CDR1 is SGHTA, CDR2 FQGNSA. The CDR3 has 13 residues. This chain's CDR3 is CASSADRVNEQYF. DNA of the CDR3: TGTGCCAGCAGCGCCGACAGGGTCAACGAGCAGTACTTC.

This chain uses TRBV6-5 with TRBJ2-2; D uncertain. CDR3 length: 14 residues. Deletions cut 4 bases from V and 0 bases from J, with 6 bases between. Germline V lookup: CDR1 MNHEY, CDR2 SVGAGI. CDR3 nucleotides: TGTGCCAGCAGTTCCCAGTCGAACACCGGGGAGCTGTTTTTT. Protein sequence: CASSSQSNTGELFF.

Worth noting for this clone: The sample has other DNA sequences that encode this CDR3 too. The V gene is TRBV6-5, the J gene TRBJ2-7; 7 bases map to TRBD1. V was pared by 6 bases and J by 3 bases, with 5 bases of the junction left unmatched. CDR1 and CDR2 (germline): MNHEY, SVGAGI. CDR3 length equals 13 residues. CDR3 in DNA: TGTGCCAGCAGCAGGGACAGAGACTACGAGCAGTACTTC. It specifies CASSRDRDYEQYF.

This clone was seen a few times. J is TRBJ2-1 and V is TRBV2; 8 nucleotides align to TRBD2. V shed 6 bases and J 10 bases; nucleotides not matched to a gene: 2. This CDR3 has 11 amino acids. In germline, CDR1 is SNHLY, CDR2 FYNNEI. The CDR3 DNA reads as TGTGCCAGCAGGGTAGCGGGGGAGCAGTTCTTC. Translating gives CASRVAGEQFF. The full variable domain, completed using reference TRBV2 and TRBJ2-1, is EPEVTQTPSHQVTQMGQEVILRCVPISNHLYFYWYRQILGQKVEFLVSFYNNEISEKSEIFDDQFSVERPDGSNFTLKIRSTKLEDSAMYFCASRVAGEQFFGPGTRLTVL.

The chain employs TRBV6-5 and TRBJ1-6; D call uncertain. The CDR3 is 13 residues long. The ends were cut back, 7 bases at V and 6 bases at J, with 10 bases in the middle. The V gene's germline CDR1 is MNHEY and CDR2 SVGAGI. CDR3 loop: CASNRAFNSPLHF. CDR3 DNA: TGTGCCAGCAATCGCGCGTTTAATTCACCCCTCCACTTT.

The sample holds one count of this clone. This chain uses TRBV7-9 with TRBJ2-1, with TRBD2 matching over 8 bases. The CDR3 is 14 amino acids. V lost 2 bases to trimming and J lost 8 bases; unmatched junction nucleotides: 5. Germline V gives CDR1 SEHNR, CDR2 FQNEAQ (reference sequence). CDR3 nucleotide sequence: TGTGCCAGCAGCTTAACCGGGGGGGCCGATGAGCAGTTCTTC. Translation gives CASSLTGGADEQFF.

This clone was observed a few times. The V call is TRBV28, the J call TRBJ2-6; TRBD2 aligns across 11 bases. The CDR3 is 19 residues long. Looked up from germline, CDR1 is MDHEN and CDR2 is SYDVKM. V gave up 3 bases and J gave up 4 bases; unmatched junction bases: 11. CDR3: CASSFVSGRAFSGANVLTF. The CDR3 nucleotides are TGTGCCAGCAGTTTCGTTAGCGGGAGGGCCTTTTCCGGGGCCAACGTCCTGACTTTC.

The chain joins TRBV19 to TRBJ2-5, with 8 bases aligning to TRBD1. With 5 bases clipped from V and 3 bases from J, the junction kept 2 bases outside the gene matches. The germline gives CDR1 LNHDA, CDR2 SQIVND (reference sequence). There are 13 residues in the CDR3. CDR3 protein: CASSATGEETQYF. Here the CDR3 DNA reads TGTGCCAGTAGTGCGACAGGGGAAGAGACCCAGTACTTC. The full variable domain, rest sourced from reference TRBV19 and TRBJ2-5, is DGGITQSPKYLFRKEGQNVTLSCEQNLNHDAMYWYRQDPGQGLRLIYYSQIVNDFQKGDIAEGYSVSREKKESFPLTVTSAQKNPTAFYLCASSATGEETQYFGPGTRLLVL.

The chain is built from TRBV6-6 and TRBJ1-1; TRBD1 matches 8 bases. Germline CDR1 and CDR2: MNHNY and SVGAGI (reference sequence). CDR3 length: 15 residues. With 2 bases clipped from V and 1 base from J, the junction kept 3 bases outside the gene matches. The CDR3 loop is CASSYQDRGNTEAFF. The CDR3 bases are TGTGCCAGCAGTTACCAAGACAGGGGGAACACTGAAGCTTTCTTT.

V usage is TRBV19 and J usage is TRBJ1-4, with D perhaps matching TRBD1 (5 bases). The V end was cut by 9 bases, the J end by 8 bases, with 19 bases between. The germline V gene encodes CDR1 LNHDA and CDR2 SQIVND (reference sequence). The CDR3 has 14 residues. The CDR3 DNA reads as TGTGCCAGGGCCCGGGGGAGGTCAGGCGAAAAACTGTTTTTT. Protein: CARARGRSGEKLFF.

The chain carries TRBV6-6 and TRBJ2-1; D is undetermined. The V gene lost 7 bases and the J gene lost 10 bases, with 14 bases spanning the gap. Germline loops: CDR1 MNHNY, CDR2 SVGAGI (reference sequence). This CDR3 has 12 amino acids. The CDR3 DNA sequence: TGTGCCAGCAACCCGGTGGGCCTAGAGCAGTTCTTC. Its translation is CASNPVGLEQFF.

This sequence joins TRBV27 and TRBJ2-3; no clear D. Trimming stripped 6 bases from V and 2 bases from J, with 12 bases between. CDR3 size: 14 residues. Per the germline V gene, CDR1 is MNHEY and CDR2 is SMNVEV (reference sequence). The DNA for the CDR3 is TGTGCCAGCAGCTATAACCCCCACACAGATACGCAGTATTTT. Amino acids: CASSYNPHTDTQYF.

The rearrangement uses TRBV4-2 and TRBJ2-5, with TRBD2 matching 7 bases. Germline V lookup: CDR1 LGHNA, CDR2 YNFKEQ. V trimming: 4 bases; J trimming: 1 base; junction bases outside the gene matches: 9. This CDR3 has 16 amino acids. The CDR3 here is CASSPEQGLLQETQYF. Here the CDR3 DNA reads TGTGCCAGCAGCCCAGAGCAGGGACTACTCCAAGAGACCCAGTACTTC.